The 13 T cell receptor beta chains reported below all come from one sample, sequenced in a study of cytomegalovirus exposure and HLA in healthy donors. The table came from immunoSEQ multiplex PCR; TCRdb's copy has only in-frame clones and leaves some out. This sample has around 150,000 clones, with just under 85% found just once. Source material: PBMCs. The receptors stem from a man aged 25-45 years in good health and CMV-seropositive.

The chain uses TRBV5-4 and TRBJ2-7, with 8 bases aligning to TRBD1. The germline V gene encodes CDR1 SGHNT and CDR2 YYREEE (reference sequence). The CDR3 contains 13 residues. Losses at the gene ends were 4 bases for V and 4 bases for J; bases not matched to a gene: 4. The CDR3 reads CASSEGQDYEQYF. In DNA form, the CDR3 reads TGTGCCAGCAGCGAGGGACAGGATTACGAGCAGTACTTC.

The chain recombines TRBV19 with TRBJ1-5; 7 nucleotides align to TRBD1. The CDR3 has 14 amino acids. J was trimmed by 2 bases and V by 8 bases; bases with no gene match: 6. Germline CDR1 reads LNHDA; CDR2 reads SQIVND (reference sequence). CDR3 sequence reads: CASSTGLGNQPQHF. In DNA form, the CDR3 reads TGTGCCAGTTCGACAGGGCTGGGCAATCAGCCCCAGCATTTT.

This chain links TRBV6-6 with TRBJ2-1, with 7 positions matching TRBD2. Germline V gene lookup returns CDR1 MNHNY and CDR2 SVGAGI (reference sequence). This CDR3 has 13 residues. Trimming at V came to 7 bases and at J to 4 bases, leaving 4 bases not matched to a gene. The CDR3 is CASISRGYNEQFF. CDR3 nucleotides: TGTGCCAGCATCTCGCGGGGGTACAATGAGCAGTTCTTC.

The chain combines TRBV4-2 with TRBJ2-2; 10 positions agree with TRBD1. Trimming at V came to 2 bases and at J to 3 bases, leaving 3 bases not matched to a gene. This CDR3 is 16 amino acids long. Germline V gene sequence: CDR1 LGHNA, CDR2 YNFKEQ. CDR3: CASSQLGQGDTGELFF. CDR3 sequence (DNA): TGTGCCAGCAGCCAACTAGGACAGGGGGACACCGGGGAGCTGTTTTTT.

The chain employs TRBV23-1 and TRBJ1-6; the match to TRBD1 covers 7 bases. TRBV23-1 is designated an ORF whose function remains uncertain. With V trimmed by 0 bases and J by 7 bases, 18 bases remained unmatched. CDR3 length equals 20 residues. The DNA for the CDR3 is TGCGCCAGCAGTCAATCCCGCGTCGGGACAGAAAAGGGTCAGAATTCACCCCTCCACTTT. This encodes CASSQSRVGTEKGQNSPLHF.

The chain couples TRBV4-1 to TRBJ2-2; D is uncertain. The CDR3 runs 17 residues. With 4 bases removed from V and 3 bases from J, the gap between germline ends came to 18 bases. The V gene's germline CDR1 is MGHRA and CDR2 YSYEKL. The CDR3 spells CASSPWPRDRDTGELFF. CDR3 nucleotides: TGCGCCAGCAGCCCTTGGCCGAGAGATCGGGACACCGGGGAGCTGTTTTTT.

Here the CDR3 reads CASSLGRWRGETQYF. Written as DNA, the CDR3 is TGTGCCAGCAGCTTAGGGAGGTGGCGGGGGGAGACCCAGTACTTC. The chain combines TRBV7-2 with TRBJ2-5; TRBD2 aligns across 7 bases. CDR1 SGHTA and CDR2 FQGNSA come from the germline V gene. V trimming: 1 base; J trimming: 5 bases; junction bases outside the gene matches: 7. This CDR3 has 15 amino acids. Supplemented by reference TRBV7-2 and TRBJ2-5, the full variable domain reads GAGVSQSPSNKVTEKGKDVELRCDPISGHTALYWYRQSLGQGLEFLIYFQGNSAPDKSGLPSDRFSAERTGGSVSTLTIQRTQQEDSAVYLCASSLGRWRGETQYFGPGTRLLVL.

This chain uses TRBV6-5 with TRBJ2-7, with 8 bases that match TRBD2. The CDR3 consists of 13 residues. V lost 6 bases and J lost 4; bases outside the gene matches: 5. CDR1 is MNHEY and CDR2 is SVGAGI in the germline V gene. The CDR3 region has the DNA TGTGCCAGCAGGGAGCGGGGGCCTTACGAGCAGTACTTC. Encoded protein: CASRERGPYEQYF.

Many counts were recorded for this clone. The DNA for the CDR3 is TGTGCCAGTATCACAGGGGGCGCAGGTCACTATGGCTACACCTTC. It translates to CASITGGAGHYGYTF. The rearrangement links TRBV19 to TRBJ1-2; 9 bases agree with TRBD1. The CDR3 loop spans 15 amino acids. Trimming cost V 7 bases and J 3 bases; bases outside gene matches: 9. The germline CDR1 and CDR2 sequences are LNHDA and SQIVND (reference sequence).

This chain uses TRBV5-1 with TRBJ2-3; possibly TRBD1 for D (5 bases). The V gene lost 0 bases and the J gene lost 4 bases, with 9 bases spanning the gap. The CDR3 is 14 residues long. The germline CDR1 and CDR2 sequences are SGHRS and YFSETQ. CDR3 region: CASSLAQGADTQYF. CDR3 nucleotide sequence: TGCGCCAGCAGCTTGGCTCAGGGTGCAGATACGCAGTATTTT.

This sequence joins TRBV29-1 and TRBJ1-1; D might be TRBD1 (5 bases). The CDR3 is 14 amino acids. Trimming removed 0 bases from V and 5 bases from J, with 13 bases in between. Germline-derived CDR1 and CDR2 are SQVTM and ANQGSEA. The chain's CDR3 is CSVEDRRERTEAFF. DNA of the CDR3: TGCAGCGTTGAAGACCGCAGGGAAAGGACTGAAGCTTTCTTT.

V usage is TRBV7-9 and J usage is TRBJ1-1, with D tentatively TRBD1 (6 bases). The V gene lost 5 bases and the J gene lost 1 base, with 14 bases spanning the gap. The CDR3 covers 15 residues. CDR1 and CDR2 (germline): SEHNR, FQNEAQ (reference sequence). The CDR3, as DNA: TGTGCCAGCAGCCGAGAGACGACAGGGAACACTGAAGCTTTCTTT. This translates into CASSRETTGNTEAFF.

This clone has a handful of counts. In the same sample, other DNA sequences code for this CDR3. CDR3 DNA: TGTGCCAGCAGCAGGGAGGAGAACACTGAAGCTTTCTTT. Translation: CASSREENTEAFF. The rearrangement uses TRBV6-4 and TRBJ1-1, with D possibly TRBD1 on 5 matching bases. Trimming removed 6 bases at V and 1 base at J, with 9 bases between. Germline V gene sequence: CDR1 MRHNA, CDR2 SNTAGT. The CDR3 covers 13 residues.